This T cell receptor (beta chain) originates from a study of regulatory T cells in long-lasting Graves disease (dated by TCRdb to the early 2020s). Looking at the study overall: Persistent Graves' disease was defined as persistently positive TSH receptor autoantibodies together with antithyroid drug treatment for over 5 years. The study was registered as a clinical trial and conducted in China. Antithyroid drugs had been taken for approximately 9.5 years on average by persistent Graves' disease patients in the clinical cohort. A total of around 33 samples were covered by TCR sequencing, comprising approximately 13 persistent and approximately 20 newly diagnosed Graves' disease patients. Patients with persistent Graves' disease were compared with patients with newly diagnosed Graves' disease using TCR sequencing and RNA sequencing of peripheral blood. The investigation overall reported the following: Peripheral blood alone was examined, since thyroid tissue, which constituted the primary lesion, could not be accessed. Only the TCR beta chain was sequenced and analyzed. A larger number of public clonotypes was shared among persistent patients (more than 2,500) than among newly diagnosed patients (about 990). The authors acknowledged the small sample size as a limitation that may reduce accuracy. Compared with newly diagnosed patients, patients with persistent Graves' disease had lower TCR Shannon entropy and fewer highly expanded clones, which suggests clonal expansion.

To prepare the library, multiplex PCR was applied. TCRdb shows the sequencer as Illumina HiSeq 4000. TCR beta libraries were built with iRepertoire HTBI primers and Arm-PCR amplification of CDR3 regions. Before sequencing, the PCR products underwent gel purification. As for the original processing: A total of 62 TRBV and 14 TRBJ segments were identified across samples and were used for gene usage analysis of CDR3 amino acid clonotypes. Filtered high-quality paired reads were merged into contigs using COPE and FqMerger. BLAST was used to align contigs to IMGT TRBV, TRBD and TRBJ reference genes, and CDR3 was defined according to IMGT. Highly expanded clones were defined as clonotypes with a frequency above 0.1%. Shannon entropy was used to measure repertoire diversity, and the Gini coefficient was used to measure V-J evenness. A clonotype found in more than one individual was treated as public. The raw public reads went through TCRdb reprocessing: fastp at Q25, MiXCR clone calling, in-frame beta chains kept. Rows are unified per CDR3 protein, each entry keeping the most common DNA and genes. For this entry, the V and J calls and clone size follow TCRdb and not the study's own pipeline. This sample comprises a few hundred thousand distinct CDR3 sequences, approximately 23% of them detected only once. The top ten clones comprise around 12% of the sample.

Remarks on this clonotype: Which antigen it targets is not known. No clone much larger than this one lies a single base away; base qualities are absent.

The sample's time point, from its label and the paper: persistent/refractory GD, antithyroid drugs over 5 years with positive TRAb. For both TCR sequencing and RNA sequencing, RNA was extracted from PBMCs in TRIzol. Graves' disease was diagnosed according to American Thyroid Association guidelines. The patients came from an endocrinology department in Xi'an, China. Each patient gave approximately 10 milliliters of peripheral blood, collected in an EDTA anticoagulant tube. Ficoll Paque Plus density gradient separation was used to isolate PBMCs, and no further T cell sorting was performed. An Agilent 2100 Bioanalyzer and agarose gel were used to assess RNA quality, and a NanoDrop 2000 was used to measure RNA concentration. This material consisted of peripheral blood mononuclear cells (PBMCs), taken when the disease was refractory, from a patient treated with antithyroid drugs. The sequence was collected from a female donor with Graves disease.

The CDR3 region: CASSLSVSRNQPQHF. The nucleotides read TGTGCCAGCAGTTTATCCGTCAGCCGCAATCAGCCCCAGCATTTT. This receptor chain uses TRBV27 and TRBJ1-5; the D segment cannot be called with confidence. CDR1 and CDR2, looked up from the germline V gene (reference sequence), are MNHEY and SMNVEV. The germline ends are 8 bases apart after V is trimmed by 0 bases and J by 2 bases. The CDR3 runs 15 residues from the cysteine to the phenylalanine. Just CDR3 DNA is preserved here, 45 bases in frame from base 1.